Here is one TCR beta chain with its context. This entry comes from a study of OX40 agonist ivuxolimab in advanced cancers. Across the whole study: Of mixed ages from about 20 to 85 and averaging around 60 years, the group was about 80% male.

Trimming removed 6 bases at V and 6 bases at J, with 14 bases between. CDR3 length equals 13 residues. From germline, CDR1 is MNHEY and CDR2 SMNVEV (reference sequence). Profiled with immunoSEQ multiplex PCR; TCRdb holds only in-frame clones, not every one. The sample has 85,000 to 100,000 clones; about 85% are singletons. The receptor's source is an adult with an advanced solid tumor such as melanoma, head and neck, liver or kidney cancer. Specimen: CD4+ or CD8+ T cells sorted from blood, collected in a trial of the OX40 agonist ivuxolimab. The chain recombines TRBV27 with TRBJ1-1; tentatively, D is TRBD1 (5 bases). The CDR3 is CASSYTQGSEAFF. CDR3 bases: TGTGCCAGCAGCTACACGCAGGGTTCTGAAGCTTTCTTT.